The sequence of this TCR beta chain was determined in a study of blood T cell repertoires in COVID-19. Overall study: PBMCs, B-cell-depleted T cells, or T cells provided the cDNA or gDNA that made up the material.

Everyone who took part was roughly 18 to 100 years old, and they came from 24 US areas. Original handling: Using reference gene primer amplification, nucleated cell counts were estimated. Profiling relied on immunoSEQ multiplex PCR, and the TCRdb table lists in-frame clones only, not all of them. V, J and clone size reflect that table, while D and trimming were determined from the DNA. The data show 150,000 to 200,000 clones, with 84% seen just once and 7.5% held by the top ten. This clone was counted a single time. Between the trimmed V and J ends, which lost 4 bases and 2 bases, there was a span of 11 bases. CDR1 LNHDA and CDR2 SQIVND come from the germline V gene (reference sequence). CDR3 length equals 14 residues.

The sequencing input was PBMCs or T cells enriched from blood (not recorded which). The sequence came from a man aged 35 to 55 who had recovered from COVID-19. The chain uses TRBV19 and TRBJ1-2; the D is unclear. DNA for the CDR3: TGTGCCAGTAGTACCTTGGCGGGAAACTATGGCTACACCTTC. Its protein is CASSTLAGNYGYTF.